This T cell receptor (beta chain) was recovered during a study of cytomegalovirus exposure and HLA in healthy donors. PCR used 60 Vbeta primers and 13 Jbeta primers. In the source study's methods: In a later analysis, the count reached some 88 million unique TCR beta chains, with 10 million to 11 million shared. Profiling relied on immunoSEQ multiplex PCR, and the TCRdb table lists in-frame clones only, not all of them. From that table come the V and J calls and clone size; the DNA was used to work out D and trimming. The sample gives 140,000 to 150,000 clones, around 80% of which show up once; 4.5% to 5.5% is in the top ten. Germline lookup yields CDR1 SGHRS and CDR2 YFSETQ. The CDR3 sequence is 14 residues long. V gave up 4 bases and J gave up 4 bases; unmatched junction bases: 3.

The sequencing sample was made of PBMCs. The clonotype was recovered from a man in his forties in good health and CMV-seronegative. V gene TRBV5-1 combines with J gene TRBJ2-7, with 12 bases matching TRBD2. This CDR3 reads CASSRTSGVYEQYF. The CDR3 region has the DNA TGCGCCAGCAGCCGGACTAGCGGGGTTTACGAGCAGTACTTC. Based on the CDR3 plus reference TRBV5-1 and TRBJ2-7, the full variable domain is KAGVTQTPRYLIKTRGQQVTLSCSPISGHRSVSWYQQTPGQGLQFLFEYFSETQRNKGNFPGRFSGRQFSNSRSEMNVSTLELGDSALYLCASSRTSGVYEQYFGPGTRLTVT.